The clone carrying this TCR beta chain qualifies as medium-sized. The antigen is unknown. The data were produced by immunoSEQ multiplex PCR, yet TCRdb's version contains in-frame clones alone and is incomplete. The table lists some 1,600 clones, roughly 30% of them singletons. The data were taken from a study of T cells in localized non-small cell lung cancer. Study outcomes and limitations: Heterogeneity within the tumor remains possible, as just one region underwent sequencing. Longer overall survival associated with higher blood T cell density; shorter survival with higher adjacent-lung clonality. Among the top 100 tumor clones, a median around 50 appeared in adjacent lung.

The germline V gene encodes CDR1 SGDLS and CDR2 YYNGEE. V shed 4 bases, J shed 3 bases, and the junction held 10 bases outside the gene matches. The CDR3 consists of 15 residues. This receptor was identified in a man aged 35-69 years with stage II lung adenocarcinoma. The gene calls are TRBV9 and TRBJ2-7; TRBD2 matches at 7 bases. The material sequenced was lung tumor tissue, taken before any cancer treatment. The CDR3 DNA reads as TGTGCCAGCAGCCCCTCAGCGGGGTCGGTCTACGAGCAGTACTTC. It yields the protein CASSPSAGSVYEQYF.